Listed here are 28 T cell receptor beta chains from one sample, sequenced in a study of shared clonotypes between healthy human individuals. Naive CD8 cells were CD45RO-negative, positively selected for CCR7, excluding terminally differentiated effector memory CD45RA+ cells. The repertoire was sequenced with immunoSEQ multiplex PCR; TCRdb's copy has only in-frame clones and lacks some. In the table there are roughly 2.1 million clones, about 93% of which are singletons. Sequenced sample: naive CD8+ T cells from PBMCs. The receptors stem from a man in his late teens or twenties in good health. Some clones in this sample may be carry-over from other donors' samples.

This clone was detected a few times. CDR3 sequence: CSLPTNTEAFF. The CDR3 DNA sequence: TGCAGTCTCCCGACGAACACTGAAGCTTTCTTT. The genes are TRBV20-1 and TRBJ1-1; D remains unclear. Trimming removed 8 bases at V and 1 base at J, with 8 bases between. CDR1 is DFQATT and CDR2 is SNEGSKA in the germline V gene (reference sequence). The CDR3 consists of 11 residues.

The rearrangement uses TRBV10-3 and TRBJ1-5; D is unresolved. The V gene's germline CDR1 is ENHRY and CDR2 SYGVKD. The CDR3 contains 13 residues. Trimming removed 3 bases at V and 4 bases at J, with 7 bases between. CDR3 residues: CAISERENQPQHF. CDR3 DNA sequence: TGTGCCATCAGTGAAAGGGAGAATCAGCCCCAGCATTTT.

This clone was seen a single time. This chain uses TRBV19 with TRBJ1-2, with D hard to call. Between the trimmed V and J ends, which lost 4 bases and 2 bases, there was a span of 20 bases. Looked up from germline, CDR1 is LNHDA and CDR2 is SQIVND (reference sequence). The CDR3 contains 17 residues. This CDR3 reads CASSSPRKTDGNYGYTF. The CDR3 DNA follows: TGTGCCAGTAGTAGTCCCAGGAAGACCGATGGGAACTATGGCTACACCTTC.

With respect to this clone: Other nucleotide sequences from this sample produce the same CDR3. The V call is TRBV28, the J call TRBJ2-7; no firm D call. Germline V gene data show CDR1 as MDHEN and CDR2 as SYDVKM. The V gene lost 4 bases and the J gene lost 4 bases, with 5 bases spanning the gap. The CDR3 totals 11 residues. The CDR3 spells CASSYKYEQYF. CDR3 DNA: TGTGCCAGCAGTTACAAATACGAGCAGTACTTC.

This chain connects TRBV27 to TRBJ2-2; 7 bases match TRBD1. The germline gives CDR1 MNHEY, CDR2 SMNVEV (reference sequence). With V trimmed by 5 bases and J by 4 bases, 10 bases remained unmatched. CDR3 length: 16 amino acids. The chain's CDR3 is CASSPPRGLATGELFF. The CDR3 DNA reads as TGTGCCAGCAGTCCCCCGAGGGGGCTGGCCACCGGGGAGCTGTTTTTT.

The gene calls are TRBV6-5 and TRBJ1-5; D remains ambiguous. Germline lookup yields CDR1 MNHEY and CDR2 SVGAGI. The ends were cut back, 2 bases at V and 8 bases at J, with 10 bases in the middle. The CDR3 sequence is 13 residues long. The CDR3: CASSYAGGEPQHF. The CDR3, as DNA: TGTGCCAGCAGTTACGCAGGTGGCGAGCCCCAGCATTTT.

In this sample, this clone turned up once. V usage is TRBV7-8 and J usage is TRBJ2-3; 9 nucleotides agree with TRBD2. From germline, CDR1 is SGHVS and CDR2 FQNEAQ. V shed 2 bases, J shed 4 bases, and the junction held 10 bases outside the gene matches. This CDR3 is 17 amino acids long. The CDR3 sequence is CASSLYGAGGPPDTQYF. The CDR3 coding sequence is TGTGCCAGCAGCTTATACGGGGCGGGAGGGCCCCCAGATACGCAGTATTTT.

The rearrangement links TRBV2 to TRBJ2-5, with unresolved D. CDR1 and CDR2 from the germline V gene are SNHLY and FYNNEI. The CDR3 totals 15 residues. V was pared by 1 base and J by 2 bases, with 11 bases between. CDR3 region: CASSEDMARQETQYF. CDR3 DNA: TGTGCCAGCAGTGAAGATATGGCCCGTCAAGAGACCCAGTACTTC. Full variable domain (missing parts from reference TRBV2 and TRBJ2-5): EPEVTQTPSHQVTQMGQEVILRCVPISNHLYFYWYRQILGQKVEFLVSFYNNEISEKSEIFDDQFSVERPDGSNFTLKIRSTKLEDSAMYFCASSEDMARQETQYFGPGTRLLVL.

The chain has TRBV29-1 and TRBJ1-1; the D is unclear. Germline values: CDR1 SQVTM, CDR2 ANQGSEA. V gave up 4 bases and J gave up 6 bases, with 3 bases separating them. This CDR3 comprises 9 residues. The CDR3 protein is CSVAPEAFF. CDR3 in DNA: TGCAGCGTTGCCCCTGAAGCTTTCTTT.

The chain links TRBV28 to TRBJ2-3, with TRBD2 matching over 7 bases. The trim removed 5 bases at V and 2 bases at J, leaving 7 bases unmatched. CDR3 size: 15 residues. The germline gives CDR1 MDHEN, CDR2 SYDVKM. In DNA, the CDR3 is TGTGCCAGCAGTCCTCGGGGGGACTACACAGATACGCAGTATTTT. Protein: CASSPRGDYTDTQYF.

This chain uses TRBV7-8 with TRBJ2-5, with TRBD2 matching 12 bases. Germline lookup yields CDR1 SGHVS and CDR2 FQNEAQ. The V gene end was trimmed by 5 bases and the J gene end by 2 bases; junction bases not matched to a gene: 6. The CDR3 length is 16 residues. The CDR3 DNA reads as TGTGCCAGCAGCCCACTAGCGGGAGGAGATCAAGAGACCCAGTACTTC. It translates to CASSPLAGGDQETQYF.

The genes are TRBV10-2 and TRBJ1-4, with unresolved D. The CDR3 runs 14 residues. The ends were cut back, 4 bases at V and 0 bases at J, with 6 bases in the middle. Germline lookup yields CDR1 WSHSY and CDR2 SAAADI. CDR3 sequence reads: CASSAPATNEKLFF. The CDR3 DNA is TGCGCCAGCAGTGCGCCGGCAACTAATGAAAAACTGTTTTTT.

The chain couples TRBV7-9 to TRBJ2-7; D unclear. The germline V gene encodes CDR1 SEHNR and CDR2 FQNEAQ (reference sequence). The CDR3 spans 13 residues. The V end lost 3 bases, the J end lost 5 bases, and 11 bases lay between the germline ends. CDR3: CASSFVGKNEQYF. For the CDR3, the DNA is TGTGCCAGCAGCTTTGTTGGGAAAAACGAGCAGTACTTC.

About this clone: Other DNA sequences from this sample encode an identical CDR3 as well. The CDR3 DNA reads as TGTGCCAGCAGCCCCAGAGACAGGGCCTACGAGCAGTACTTC. It encodes CASSPRDRAYEQYF. The V and J genes are TRBV9 and TRBJ2-7; 7 bases agree with TRBD1. The V and J ends lost 4 bases and 2 bases, in that order; junction bases with no gene match: 6. This CDR3 contains 14 residues. Per the germline V gene, CDR1 is SGDLS and CDR2 is YYNGEE.

The chain couples TRBV27 to TRBJ1-2; D remains unclear. The germline V gene encodes CDR1 MNHEY and CDR2 SMNVEV (reference sequence). V lost 0 bases, J lost 7 bases, and 15 bases lay in between. CDR3 length: 15 residues. The DNA of the CDR3 is TGTGCCAGCAGTTTATCTCAAGGCGGTATTATTGGCTACACCTTC. This codes for CASSLSQGGIIGYTF.

The chain employs TRBV11-2 and TRBJ1-1; D uncertain. The V end was cut by 6 bases, the J end by 0 bases, with 11 bases between. The CDR3 spans 14 residues. From germline, CDR1 is SGHAT and CDR2 FQNNGV. The CDR3 reads CASRLTTMNTEAFF. The DNA for the CDR3 is TGTGCCAGCAGATTAACCACGATGAACACTGAAGCTTTCTTT.

For this clone: This same CDR3 is encoded by further DNA sequences in the sample. The rearrangement joins TRBV2 to TRBJ2-2, with D possibly being TRBD2 (7 bases). V lost 0 bases, J lost 4 bases, and 12 bases lay in between. Germline assignment: CDR1 SNHLY and CDR2 FYNNEI. The CDR3 sequence is 16 residues long. The CDR3: CASSEAGGGRTGELFF. Here the CDR3 DNA reads TGTGCCAGCAGTGAAGCGGGAGGGGGTCGCACCGGGGAGCTGTTTTTT.

Only one count was recorded for this clone. This chain connects TRBV6-5 to TRBJ2-5; D is perhaps TRBD2 (5 bases). Germline CDR1 and CDR2: MNHEY and SVGAGI. Trimming took 0 bases from V and 5 from J, leaving 13 bases between them. The CDR3 spans 15 residues. CDR3 in DNA: TGTGCCAGCAGTTACTCCCCAGTCGGGGTTGAGACCCAGTACTTC. Protein: CASSYSPVGVETQYF.

This chain links TRBV7-6 with TRBJ2-3; TRBD1 or TRBD2 may be the D gene (5 bases each). The germline gives CDR1 SGHVS, CDR2 FNYEAQ. The CDR3 loop spans 17 amino acids. The germline V and J ends were trimmed by 1 base and 2 bases, with 16 bases remaining between them. The CDR3, as DNA: TGTGCCAGCAGCTTAGTGCTAGGGGCCGGGGTCACAGATACGCAGTATTTT. Protein product: CASSLVLGAGVTDTQYF.

The chain employs TRBV9 and TRBJ2-7, with D tentatively TRBD2 (5 bases). The CDR3 spans 14 residues. Germline lookup yields CDR1 SGDLS and CDR2 YYNGEE. V was trimmed by 4 bases and J by 7 bases, leaving 18 bases between them. CDR3 sequence reads: CASSPLGSSGEQYF. The CDR3 bases are TGTGCCAGCAGCCCCCTTGGTAGCTCGGGGGAGCAGTACTTC.

The chain couples TRBV2 to TRBJ2-7, with TRBD1 matching over 10 bases. Trimming cost V 9 bases and J 0 bases; bases outside gene matches: 5. This CDR3 has 14 residues. Germline V CDR1 and CDR2: SNHLY, FYNNEI. The CDR3 nucleotides read TGTGCCAGTCGAGGGACAGGGGACTCCTACGAGCAGTACTTC. Translating gives CASRGTGDSYEQYF.

V is TRBV10-1 and J is TRBJ2-2; possibly TRBD1 or TRBD2 for D (5 bases each). V shed 4 bases and J shed 3 bases, with 6 bases lying between them. This CDR3 spans 13 amino acids. Germline CDR1 is WNHNN and CDR2 is SYGVQD (reference sequence). DNA of the CDR3: TGCGCCAGCAGTGGGGGGTACACCGGGGAGCTGTTTTTT. Translating it yields CASSGGYTGELFF.

The CDR3 here is CASSDSTSGITGELFF. In DNA form, the CDR3 reads TGTGCCAGCAGTGACTCGACTAGCGGGATCACCGGGGAGCTGTTTTTT. The chain joins TRBV2 to TRBJ2-2; 11 nucleotides line up with TRBD2. Germline CDR1 SNHLY, CDR2 FYNNEI. The junction had 4 bases not matched to a gene; V was cut back by 3 bases and J by 4 bases. The length of the CDR3 is 16 residues.

The V call is TRBV28, the J call TRBJ2-5, with D perhaps matching TRBD2 (5 bases). Germline V CDR1 and CDR2: MDHEN, SYDVKM. The CDR3 is made up of 16 amino acids. V lost 8 bases and J 0 bases, leaving 19 bases between the germline ends. CDR3 sequence: CASQVSPGNHQETQYF. In DNA, the CDR3 is TGTGCCAGCCAAGTATCCCCGGGGAATCACCAAGAGACCCAGTACTTC.

V and J are TRBV7-9 and TRBJ1-1; D may be TRBD1 (5 bases). Germline V gene sequence: CDR1 SEHNR, CDR2 FQNEAQ (reference sequence). Trimming removed 6 bases at V and 8 bases at J, with 13 bases between. The CDR3 consists of 12 residues. DNA of the CDR3: TGTGCCAGCAGGGGGGGTAATCCCGAAGCTTTCTTT. This sequence encodes CASRGGNPEAFF. The full variable domain, completed using reference TRBV7-9 and TRBJ1-1, is DTGVSQNPRHKITKRGQNVTFRCDPISEHNRLYWYRQTLGQGPEFLTYFQNEAQLEKSRLLSDRFSAERPKGSFSTLEIQRTEQGDSAMYLCASRGGNPEAFFGQGTRLTVV.

The chain is built from TRBV9 and TRBJ2-3, with D possibly being TRBD1 (5 bases). Germline lookup yields CDR1 SGDLS and CDR2 YYNGEE. V was pared by 4 bases and J by 4 bases, with 10 bases between. The CDR3 runs 13 residues. This chain's CDR3 is CASSPWGPDTQYF. The CDR3 nucleotides are TGTGCCAGCAGCCCATGGGGCCCAGATACGCAGTATTTT.

The chain recombines TRBV2 with TRBJ2-7, with D possibly matching TRBD2 (5 bases). There are 12 residues in the CDR3. In germline, CDR1 is SNHLY, CDR2 FYNNEI. Between the trimmed V and J ends, which lost 7 bases and 6 bases, there was a span of 13 bases. In nucleotides, the CDR3 is TGTGCCAGCACTGACCGTCGGGGCGAGCAGTACTTC. Translating it yields CASTDRRGEQYF.

This clone was seen just once. This chain connects TRBV6-1 to TRBJ2-1; no clear D. The CDR3 contains 12 residues. CDR1 MNHNS and CDR2 SASEGT come from the germline V gene. Trimming removed 7 bases from V and 6 bases from J, with 10 bases in between. The CDR3 DNA follows: TGTGCCAGCACCCCTAGGGCCAATGAGCAGTTCTTC. Its protein is CASTPRANEQFF.